This T cell receptor (beta chain) was sequenced in a study of T cells after yellow fever vaccination. The study, taken as a whole, reports: Detected again after the booster were most primary-vaccination clones, at roughly 95% CD4 and nearly 90% CD8.

Using its own MiXCR run on the 5' RACE reads, TCRdb lists one record per CDR3 protein. This sample has approximately 550,000 distinct CDR3 sequences; roughly 13% occur once, and the top ten carry roughly 13%. Germline V gene data show CDR1 as SQVTM and CDR2 as ANQGSEA. The V gene end was trimmed by 1 base and the J gene end by 7 bases; junction bases not matched to a gene: 8. The CDR3 is 14 residues long. This clonotype was counted between two and nine times. The antigen is unknown. The V call is TRBV29-1, the J call TRBJ2-7; 9 bases are shared with TRBD2. The origin of this receptor is a young man who received the YFV17D yellow fever vaccine. The sequencing here drew on PBMCs, taken on the day of the yellow fever booster vaccination. For the CDR3, the DNA is TGCAGCGTTGAAGGGGGCAGTAGCGGGAGTGAGCAGTACTTC. Its protein product is CSVEGGSSGSEQYF.